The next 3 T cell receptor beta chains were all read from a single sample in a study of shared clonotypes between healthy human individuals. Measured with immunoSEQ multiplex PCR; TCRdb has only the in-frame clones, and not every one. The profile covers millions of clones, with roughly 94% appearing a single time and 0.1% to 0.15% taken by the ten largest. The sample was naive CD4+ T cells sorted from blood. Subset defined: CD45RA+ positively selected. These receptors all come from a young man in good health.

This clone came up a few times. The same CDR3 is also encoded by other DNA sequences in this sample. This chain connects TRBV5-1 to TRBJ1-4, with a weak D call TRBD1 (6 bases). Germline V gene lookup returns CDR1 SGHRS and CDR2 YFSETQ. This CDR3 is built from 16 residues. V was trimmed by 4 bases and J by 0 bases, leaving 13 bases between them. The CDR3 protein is CASSTDSLSTNEKLFF. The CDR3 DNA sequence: TGCGCCAGCAGCACGGACAGCCTATCAACTAATGAAAAACTGTTTTTT.

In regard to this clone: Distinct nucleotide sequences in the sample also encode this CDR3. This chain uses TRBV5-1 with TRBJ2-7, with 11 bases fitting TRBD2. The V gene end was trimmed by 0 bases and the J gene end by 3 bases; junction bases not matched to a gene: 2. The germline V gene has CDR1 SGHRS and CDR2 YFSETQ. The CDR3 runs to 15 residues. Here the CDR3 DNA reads TGCGCCAGCAGCTTGGGAGGGACTAGCGGCTACGAGCAGTACTTC. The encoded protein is CASSLGGTSGYEQYF.

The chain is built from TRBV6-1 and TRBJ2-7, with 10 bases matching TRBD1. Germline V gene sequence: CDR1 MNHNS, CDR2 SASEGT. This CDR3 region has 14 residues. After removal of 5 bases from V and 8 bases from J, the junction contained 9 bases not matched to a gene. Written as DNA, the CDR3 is TGTGCCAGCAGTCCGGGACAGGGGCCCCTCAAGCAGTACTTC. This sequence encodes CASSPGQGPLKQYF.